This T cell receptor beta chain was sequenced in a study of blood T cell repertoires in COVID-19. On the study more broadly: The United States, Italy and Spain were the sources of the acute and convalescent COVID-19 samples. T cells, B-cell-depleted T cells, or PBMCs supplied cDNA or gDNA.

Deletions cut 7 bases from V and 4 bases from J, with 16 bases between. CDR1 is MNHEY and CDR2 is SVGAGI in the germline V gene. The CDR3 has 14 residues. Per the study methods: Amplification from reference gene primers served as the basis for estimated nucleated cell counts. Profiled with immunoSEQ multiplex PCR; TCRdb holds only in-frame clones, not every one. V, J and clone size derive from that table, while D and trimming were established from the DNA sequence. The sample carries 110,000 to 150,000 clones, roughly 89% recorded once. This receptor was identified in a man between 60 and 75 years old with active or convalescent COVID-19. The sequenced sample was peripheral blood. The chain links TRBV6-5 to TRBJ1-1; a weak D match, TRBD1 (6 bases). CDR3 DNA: TGTGCCAGCACAAAGGGAAGGGGGTCCACTGAAGCTTTCTTT. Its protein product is CASTKGRGSTEAFF.